Following are 18 T cell receptor beta chains from one sample sequenced in a study of blood T cell repertoires in COVID-19. The method was immunoSEQ multiplex PCR; TCRdb's version includes in-frame clones alone and lacks a portion of them. The data show around 310,000 clones, with 90% seen just once and 1% held by the top ten. The sample consisted of peripheral blood. The receptors were sampled from a woman aged 40-49 years with COVID-19, enrolled during active disease.

This clone was recorded once. The rearrangement links TRBV30 to TRBJ2-2; the D gene is possibly TRBD2 (5 bases). The CDR3 covers 13 residues. Germline CDR1 GTSNPN, CDR2 SVGIG (reference sequence). Written as DNA, the CDR3 is TGTGCGTCTAGCTTCCTGAACACCGGGGAGCTGTTTTTT. Protein product: CASSFLNTGELFF.

The chain joins TRBV6-2 or TRBV6-3 to TRBJ2-5; D might be TRBD2 (5 bases). Germline values: CDR1 MNHEY, CDR2 SVGEGT. The CDR3 has 16 residues. V dropped 5 bases and J dropped 4 bases, with 20 bases sitting between them. The CDR3 DNA follows: TGTGCCAGCAGTACTCTTCCGGGGTCCAGGCCAGAGACCCAGTACTTC. Translating it yields CASSTLPGSRPETQYF.

The J gene is TRBJ1-1, the V gene TRBV21-1. TRBV21-1 is a pseudogene segment. The CDR3 loop spans 13 amino acids. The CDR3 loop reads CASSKAGRTEAFF. The CDR3 DNA reads TGTGCCAGCAGCAAAGCGGGGAGGACTGAAGCTTTCTTT.

This chain joins TRBV30 and TRBJ2-1; 7 positions agree with TRBD2. J was trimmed by 9 bases and V by 2 bases; bases with no gene match: 4. CDR1 GTSNPN and CDR2 SVGIG come from the germline V gene (reference sequence). CDR3 size: 12 residues. The CDR3 sequence is CAWSPGGGEQFF. The CDR3 coding sequence is TGTGCCTGGAGTCCCGGCGGGGGTGAGCAGTTCTTC.

The chain combines TRBV14 with TRBJ2-7; 8 nucleotides line up with TRBD1. CDR3 length: 13 residues. Germline V CDR1 and CDR2: SGHDN, FVKESK. The junction had 5 bases not matched to a gene; V was cut back by 1 base and J by 9 bases. CDR3 loop: CASSQARTGTQYF. In DNA form, the CDR3 reads TGTGCCAGCAGCCAAGCCAGGACAGGGACGCAGTACTTC.

As for this clone: The identical CDR3 is also encoded by other nucleotide sequences in the sample. V gene TRBV2 combines with J gene TRBJ1-6, with 9 nucleotides matching TRBD1. In germline, CDR1 is SNHLY, CDR2 FYNNEI. The CDR3 consists of 15 residues. The V segment lost 9 bases and the J segment 5 bases; nucleotides outside the gene matches: 8. CDR3 loop: CASTSRTGDNSPLHF. CDR3 nucleotide sequence: TGTGCCAGTACCTCTAGGACAGGGGATAATTCACCCCTCCACTTT.

On this clone itself: Other DNA sequences within the sample encode an identical CDR3. This chain links TRBV5-4 with TRBJ1-3; the D gene is possibly TRBD1 (6 bases). There are 14 residues in the CDR3. V lost 4 bases and J lost 2, with 10 bases in between. Germline CDR1 is SGHNT and CDR2 is YYREEE (reference sequence). CDR3 DNA sequence: TGTGCCAGCAGCCTCAGGGGAACTGGAAACACCATATATTTT. Protein product: CASSLRGTGNTIYF.

The chain combines TRBV5-6 with TRBJ1-2, with TRBD1 as a possible D gene (5 bases). CDR1 and CDR2 (germline): SGHDT, YYEEEE. The CDR3 consists of 13 residues. V gave up 0 bases and J gave up 8 bases, with 11 bases separating them. DNA for the CDR3: TGTGCCAGCAGCTTGGGACAGATTGAAGGCTACACCTTC. Translation gives CASSLGQIEGYTF.

The chain carries TRBV6-2 or TRBV6-3 and TRBJ2-5; 14 bases align to TRBD2. V shed 6 bases, J shed 4 bases, and the junction held 16 bases outside the gene matches. The germline gives CDR1 MNHEY, CDR2 SVGEGT. This CDR3 is built from 19 residues. As DNA, the CDR3 is TGTGCCAGCAGCCTCCGACTAGCGGGGGGGCCTATGCCGGGAGAGACCCAGTACTTC. Encoded protein: CASSLRLAGGPMPGETQYF.

The rearrangement joins TRBV30 to TRBJ2-1; the match to TRBD2 covers 12 bases. V trimming: 3 bases; J trimming: 3 bases; junction bases outside the gene matches: 6. The CDR3 is made up of 16 amino acids. Germline assignment: CDR1 GTSNPN and CDR2 SVGIG (reference sequence). CDR3 nucleotides: TGTGCCTGGAGCCTAGGGACTAGCGGGTTCTACAATGAGCAGTTCTTC. Amino acid sequence: CAWSLGTSGFYNEQFF. Combining the CDR3 with reference TRBV30 and TRBJ2-1 gives the whole variable domain SQTIHQWPATLVQPVGSPLSLECTVEGTSNPNLYWYRQAAGRGLQLLFYSVGIGQISSEVPQNLSASRPQDRQFILSSKKLLLSDSGFYLCAWSLGTSGFYNEQFFGPGTRLTVL.

The rearrangement joins TRBV7-9 to TRBJ1-2, with TRBD1 identical over 9 bases. Trimming cost V 5 bases and J 8 bases; bases outside gene matches: 6. CDR3 length: 13 residues. CDR1 is SEHNR and CDR2 is FQNEAQ in the germline V gene (reference sequence). The CDR3 loop reads CASSPDRGGGYTF. In nucleotides, the CDR3 is TGTGCCAGCAGCCCGGACAGGGGAGGAGGCTACACCTTC.

This chain joins TRBV9 and TRBJ2-6; weak D call: TRBD1 (6 bases). Trimming stripped 3 bases from V and 4 bases from J, with 8 bases between. Germline assignment: CDR1 SGDLS and CDR2 YYNGEE. This CDR3 contains 14 residues. The CDR3 DNA reads TGTGCCAGCAGCGCAGGGGACGGGGCCAACGTCCTGACTTTC. It translates to CASSAGDGANVLTF.

This clone was found once. The rearrangement uses TRBV27 and TRBJ1-5, with unresolved D. Germline CDR1 MNHEY, CDR2 SMNVEV (reference sequence). The V end lost 6 bases, the J end lost 4 bases, and 16 bases lay between the germline ends. The CDR3 length is 15 residues. Here the CDR3 reads CASSLIGGSNQPQHF. Here the CDR3 DNA reads TGTGCCAGCAGCCTGATTGGCGGATCAAATCAGCCCCAGCATTTT.

This clone was observed a single time. The V and J genes are TRBV10-2 and TRBJ2-7; 7 bases match TRBD2. The germline V gene has CDR1 WSHSY and CDR2 SAAADI. Losses at the gene ends were 4 bases for V and 0 bases for J; bases not matched to a gene: 9. The CDR3 is made up of 16 amino acids. CDR3 coding DNA: TGCGCCAGCAGTGTCTCGAGCGGGGCGATCTCCTACGAGCAGTACTTC. Translation gives CASSVSSGAISYEQYF.

CDR3 loop: CASSFDPGVVDTQYF. Written as DNA, the CDR3 is TGCGCCAGCAGCTTCGATCCGGGGGTGGTAGATACGCAGTATTTT. The chain uses TRBV5-1 and TRBJ2-3; TRBD2 might be the D (6 bases). The CDR3 totals 15 residues. Trimming removed 2 bases from V and 5 bases from J, with 15 bases in between. Germline CDR1 is SGHRS and CDR2 is YFSETQ.

The chain employs TRBV5-1 and TRBJ2-3, with D perhaps matching TRBD2 (7 bases). This CDR3 contains 17 residues. The ends were cut back, 2 bases at V and 3 bases at J, with 19 bases in the middle. Germline V gives CDR1 SGHRS, CDR2 YFSETQ. CDR3 in amino acids: CASSLDPGGGGTDTQYF. In DNA form, the CDR3 reads TGCGCCAGCAGCTTAGACCCAGGAGGGGGAGGGACAGATACGCAGTATTTT. The full variable domain, in which reference TRBV5-1 and TRBJ2-3 provide the parts outside the CDR3, is KAGVTQTPRYLIKTRGQQVTLSCSPISGHRSVSWYQQTPGQGLQFLFEYFSETQRNKGNFPGRFSGRQFSNSRSEMNVSTLELGDSALYLCASSLDPGGGGTDTQYFGPGTRLTVL.

The V and J genes are TRBV28 and TRBJ2-1; D is perhaps TRBD1 (5 bases). With 1 base removed from V and 9 bases from J, the gap between germline ends came to 10 bases. CDR3 size: 13 residues. Germline V lookup: CDR1 MDHEN, CDR2 SYDVKM. CDR3 sequence: CASSLYSQGEQFF. CDR3 in DNA: TGTGCCAGCAGTTTATACAGCCAGGGTGAGCAGTTCTTC.

This sequence joins TRBV3-1 (or the pseudogene TRBV3-2) and TRBJ2-1; 8 positions match TRBD2. J was trimmed by 8 bases and V by 2 bases; bases with no gene match: 2. The length of the CDR3 is 13 residues. Germline V gene data show CDR1 as LGHDT and CDR2 as YNNKEL (reference sequence). The CDR3 sequence: CASSQLAGHEQFF. The CDR3 DNA reads as TGTGCCAGCAGCCAATTAGCGGGGCATGAGCAGTTCTTC.